The rows below give T cell receptor beta chains drawn from one sample of a study of T-cell reconstitution after alpha-beta-depleted transplantation in children. TCRdb used MiXCR to reprocess the PCR reads, holding one entry per CDR3 protein. The sample lists about 50,000 distinct CDR3 sequences, roughly 5% occurring once. The sequencing here drew on PBMCs, mostly from graft donor cells, taken 60 days after TCRalphabeta/CD19-depleted stem cell transplant. The receptors were gathered from a female patient aged 2 to 10 who had a stem cell transplant for aplastic anemia, so the T cells may come from the graft donor. CDR3s include the opening cysteine and the closing phenylalanine or tryptophan. A D gene is named only where the DNA matches it firmly. Part of the rows lack a size; the others show once, few, many or a class for expanded clones.

v_call: TRBV4-1; d_call: NA; j_call: TRBJ2-7; clone_size: many; cdr3_aa: CASSHPYGATYEQYF; cdr3_nt: TGCGCCAGCAGCCATCCTTATGGCGCGACCTACGAGCAGTACTTC
v_call: TRBV18; d_call: TRBD2; j_call: TRBJ2-4; clone_size: many; cdr3_aa: CASSPTSVNIQYF; cdr3_nt: TGTGCCAGCTCACCCACTAGCGTCAACATTCAGTACTTC
v_call: TRBV7-8; d_call: NA; j_call: TRBJ2-2; clone_size: many; cdr3_aa: CASSFSAAGELFF; cdr3_nt: TGTGCCAGCAGCTTTTCGGCGGCCGGGGAGCTGTTTTTT
v_call: TRBV5-1; d_call: NA; j_call: TRBJ1-4; clone_size: NA; cdr3_aa: CASSRVSNEKLFF; cdr3_nt: TGCGCCAGCAGCAGGGTATCTAATGAAAAACTGTTTTTT
v_call: TRBV5-1; d_call: TRBD1; j_call: TRBJ2-3; clone_size: many; cdr3_aa: CASSIATGPSGTDTQYF; cdr3_nt: TGCGCCAGCAGCATAGCGACAGGGCCGTCGGGCACAGATACGCAGTATTTT
v_call: TRBV11-2; d_call: TRBD1; j_call: TRBJ1-4; clone_size: few; cdr3_aa: CASSRDRGDEKLFF; cdr3_nt: TGTGCCAGCAGCCGGGACAGGGGAGATGAAAAACTGTTTTTT
v_call: TRBV10-3; d_call: NA; j_call: TRBJ2-5; clone_size: NA; cdr3_aa: CAISGNSVGQETQYF; cdr3_nt: TGTGCCATCAGTGGGAACTCTGTGGGACAAGAGACCCAGTACTTC
v_call: TRBV5-1; d_call: NA; j_call: TRBJ2-7; clone_size: many; cdr3_aa: CASSFDGTYEQYF; cdr3_nt: TGCGCCAGCAGCTTCGACGGAACCTACGAGCAGTACTTC
v_call: TRBV7-6; d_call: TRBD1; j_call: TRBJ2-1; clone_size: many; cdr3_aa: CASSLGQPSSYNEQFF; cdr3_nt: TGTGCCAGCAGCTTGGGACAGCCGAGCTCCTACAATGAGCAGTTCTTC
v_call: TRBV25-1; d_call: NA; j_call: TRBJ2-1; clone_size: many; cdr3_aa: CASSEYKGKGGGNEQFF; cdr3_nt: TGTGCCAGCAGTGAATATAAGGGTAAGGGGGGCGGCAATGAGCAGTTCTTC
v_call: TRBV20-1; d_call: NA; j_call: TRBJ2-7; clone_size: many; cdr3_aa: CSASGSHSEQYF; cdr3_nt: TGCAGTGCTAGCGGGAGTCACTCCGAGCAGTACTTC
v_call: TRBV7-8; d_call: TRBD2; j_call: TRBJ2-1; clone_size: many; cdr3_aa: CASSSRTSGRGKCQFF; cdr3_nt: TGTGCCAGCAGCTCCCGGACTAGCGGGAGGGGAAAGTGTCAGTTCTTC
v_call: TRBV12-3/TRBV12-4; d_call: NA; j_call: TRBJ2-7; clone_size: many; cdr3_aa: CASSRDVGHEQYF; cdr3_nt: TGTGCCAGCAGTCGGGACGTGGGCCACGAGCAGTACTTC
v_call: TRBV3-1; d_call: NA; j_call: TRBJ2-6; clone_size: many; cdr3_aa: CASSQVLGSGSGANVLTF; cdr3_nt: TGTGCCAGCAGCCAAGTCTTAGGGTCAGGCTCTGGGGCCAACGTCCTGACTTTC
v_call: TRBV12-3/TRBV12-4; d_call: NA; j_call: TRBJ2-1; clone_size: many; cdr3_aa: CASSLGVEDEQFF; cdr3_nt: TGTGCCAGCAGTTTAGGTGTAGAAGATGAGCAGTTCTTC
v_call: TRBV29-1; d_call: NA; j_call: TRBJ2-7; clone_size: many; cdr3_aa: CSVSRGTGLYEQYF; cdr3_nt: TGCAGCGTTTCTAGGGGAACTGGTCTCTACGAGCAGTACTTC
v_call: TRBV12-3/TRBV12-4; d_call: TRBD1; j_call: TRBJ1-2; clone_size: many; cdr3_aa: CASRKGANGYTF; cdr3_nt: TGTGCCAGCAGGAAGGGGGCGAATGGCTACACCTTC
v_call: TRBV28; d_call: NA; j_call: TRBJ2-5; clone_size: few; cdr3_aa: CASSSPPGQETQYF; cdr3_nt: TGTGCCAGCAGTTCCCCCCCAGGGCAAGAGACCCAGTACTTC
v_call: TRBV20-1; d_call: TRBD1; j_call: TRBJ1-5; clone_size: many; cdr3_aa: CSAPLGTGGNQPQHF; cdr3_nt: TGCAGTGCTCCCCTCGGGACAGGGGGCAATCAGCCCCAGCATTTT
v_call: TRBV5-4; d_call: TRBD2; j_call: TRBJ2-5; clone_size: NA; cdr3_aa: CASYYSGAQETQYF; cdr3_nt: TGTGCCAGCTACTATAGCGGGGCCCAAGAGACCCAGTACTTC
v_call: TRBV15; d_call: NA; j_call: TRBJ2-5; clone_size: many; cdr3_aa: CATSSGDGRKTQYF; cdr3_nt: TGTGCCACCAGCAGCGGGGATGGGCGCAAGACCCAGTACTTC
v_call: TRBV9; d_call: NA; j_call: TRBJ2-7; clone_size: many; cdr3_aa: CASSVGGPGEQYF; cdr3_nt: TGTGCCAGCAGCGTTGGGGGGCCCGGCGAGCAGTACTTC
v_call: TRBV20-1; d_call: NA; j_call: TRBJ1-6; clone_size: many; cdr3_aa: CSAGGGGSYNSPLHF; cdr3_nt: TGCAGTGCCGGGGGAGGGGGCTCCTATAATTCACCCCTCCACTTT
v_call: TRBV4-2; d_call: TRBD2; j_call: TRBJ2-5; clone_size: many; cdr3_aa: CASSQARGWETQYF; cdr3_nt: TGTGCCAGCAGCCAGGCGCGGGGGTGGGAGACCCAGTACTTC
v_call: TRBV2; d_call: NA; j_call: TRBJ2-5; clone_size: few; cdr3_aa: CATPPGGAGETQYF; cdr3_nt: TGTGCCACTCCTCCGGGTGGTGCCGGGGAGACCCAGTACTTC
v_call: TRBV28; d_call: NA; j_call: TRBJ2-7; clone_size: many; cdr3_aa: CASRPSLTGYEQYF; cdr3_nt: TGTGCCAGCAGACCATCTTTGACCGGCTACGAGCAGTACTTC
v_call: TRBV30; d_call: NA; j_call: TRBJ2-7; clone_size: few; cdr3_aa: CAWSRDTYEQYF; cdr3_nt: TGTGCCTGGAGCAGGGACACCTACGAGCAGTACTTC
v_call: TRBV28; d_call: TRBD1; j_call: TRBJ1-5; clone_size: few; cdr3_aa: CASSPGDRGFGQPQHF; cdr3_nt: TGTGCCAGCAGTCCGGGGGACAGGGGATTCGGTCAGCCCCAGCATTTT
v_call: TRBV2; d_call: TRBD2; j_call: TRBJ2-3; clone_size: NA; cdr3_aa: CASSQLARDTQYF; cdr3_nt: TGTGCCAGCAGTCAACTAGCGCGAGATACGCAGTATTTT
v_call: TRBV14; d_call: NA; j_call: TRBJ1-1; clone_size: few; cdr3_aa: CASSRGLVNTEAFF; cdr3_nt: TGTGCCAGCAGTCGCGGTTTGGTGAACACTGAAGCTTTCTTT
v_call: TRBV7-9; d_call: NA; j_call: TRBJ2-5; clone_size: NA; cdr3_aa: CASSFGGRAGETQYF; cdr3_nt: TGTGCCAGCAGCTTCGGCGGTCGGGCAGGGGAGACCCAGTACTTC
v_call: TRBV5-4; d_call: TRBD2; j_call: TRBJ2-2; clone_size: NA; cdr3_aa: CASSWTSGRDTGELFF; cdr3_nt: TGTGCCAGCAGCTGGACTAGCGGGAGAGACACCGGGGAGCTGTTTTTT
v_call: TRBV20-1; d_call: NA; j_call: TRBJ2-6; clone_size: many; cdr3_aa: CSASHRFSSGANVLTF; cdr3_nt: TGCAGTGCTAGTCACAGGTTCAGCTCTGGGGCCAACGTCCTGACTTTC
v_call: TRBV20-1; d_call: NA; j_call: TRBJ2-7; clone_size: many; cdr3_aa: CSAPGTLRGYEQYF; cdr3_nt: TGCAGTGCACCAGGGACGCTAAGGGGCTACGAGCAGTACTTC
v_call: TRBV6-5; d_call: TRBD2; j_call: TRBJ2-7; clone_size: many; cdr3_aa: CASSPWTSGIAHEQYF; cdr3_nt: TGTGCCAGCAGTCCCTGGACTAGCGGGATAGCCCACGAGCAGTACTTC
v_call: TRBV5-4; d_call: NA; j_call: TRBJ2-5; clone_size: many; cdr3_aa: CASSSDWVETQYF; cdr3_nt: TGTGCCAGCAGCTCGGACTGGGTCGAGACCCAGTACTTC
v_call: TRBV5-6; d_call: NA; j_call: TRBJ1-4; clone_size: many; cdr3_aa: CASSLRGRSPTVREKLFF; cdr3_nt: TGTGCCAGCAGCTTGAGGGGACGCTCCCCCACAGTCCGTGAAAAACTGTTTTTT
v_call: TRBV20-1; d_call: NA; j_call: TRBJ2-1; clone_size: many; cdr3_aa: CSADDGIEQFF; cdr3_nt: TGCAGTGCCGACGACGGCATTGAGCAGTTCTTC
v_call: TRBV20-1; d_call: NA; j_call: TRBJ2-7; clone_size: many; cdr3_aa: CSAQGASSYEQYF; cdr3_nt: TGCAGTGCCCAGGGCGCGAGCTCCTACGAGCAGTACTTC
v_call: TRBV6-2/TRBV6-3; d_call: NA; j_call: TRBJ1-5; clone_size: many; cdr3_aa: CASSYAAVLPQHF; cdr3_nt: TGTGCCAGCAGTTACGCCGCAGTCCTGCCCCAGCATTTT
v_call: TRBV5-1; d_call: TRBD2; j_call: TRBJ2-3; clone_size: many; cdr3_aa: CASSLGLAGADTQYF; cdr3_nt: TGCGCCAGCAGCTTGGGACTAGCGGGAGCAGATACGCAGTATTTT
v_call: TRBV19; d_call: NA; j_call: TRBJ2-3; clone_size: many; cdr3_aa: CASSMWRGHTDTQYF; cdr3_nt: TGTGCCAGTAGTATGTGGCGTGGGCACACAGATACGCAGTATTTT
v_call: TRBV6-1; d_call: TRBD2; j_call: TRBJ2-5; clone_size: many; cdr3_aa: CASSGLAGQETQYF; cdr3_nt: TGTGCCAGCAGCGGACTAGCGGGCCAAGAGACCCAGTACTTC
v_call: TRBV6-6; d_call: NA; j_call: TRBJ2-7; clone_size: many; cdr3_aa: CASSYSRVYEQYF; cdr3_nt: TGTGCCAGCAGTTACTCGCGGGTCTACGAGCAGTACTTC
v_call: TRBV19; d_call: NA; j_call: TRBJ2-6; clone_size: NA; cdr3_aa: CATQTSGANVLTF; cdr3_nt: TGTGCCACCCAAACCTCTGGGGCCAACGTCCTGACTTTC
v_call: TRBV4-2; d_call: NA; j_call: TRBJ2-1; clone_size: many; cdr3_aa: CASSQDRGTYNEQFF; cdr3_nt: TGTGCCAGCAGCCAAGACCGGGGGACCTACAATGAGCAGTTCTTC
v_call: TRBV10-3; d_call: NA; j_call: TRBJ2-5; clone_size: many; cdr3_aa: CAISEGQETQYF; cdr3_nt: TGTGCCATCAGTGAGGGCCAGGAGACCCAGTACTTC
v_call: TRBV7-9; d_call: NA; j_call: TRBJ1-4; clone_size: many; cdr3_aa: CASSLSAGKEKLFF; cdr3_nt: TGTGCCAGCAGCTTATCGGCAGGGAAGGAAAAACTGTTTTTT
v_call: TRBV2; d_call: NA; j_call: TRBJ1-4; clone_size: NA; cdr3_aa: CASRAPGTNEKLFF; cdr3_nt: TGTGCCAGCAGGGCTCCCGGGACTAATGAAAAACTGTTTTTT
v_call: TRBV29-1; d_call: NA; j_call: TRBJ2-3; clone_size: many; cdr3_aa: CSVEGSRATDTQYF; cdr3_nt: TGCAGCGTTGAAGGAAGTCGGGCCACAGATACGCAGTATTTT
v_call: TRBV20-1; d_call: TRBD2; j_call: TRBJ2-1; clone_size: many; cdr3_aa: CSASPGLAGAWGYYNEQFF; cdr3_nt: TGCAGTGCTAGCCCGGGACTAGCGGGAGCCTGGGGCTACTACAATGAGCAGTTCTTC
v_call: TRBV7-8; d_call: NA; j_call: TRBJ2-7; clone_size: many; cdr3_aa: CASSPPATPPYEQYF; cdr3_nt: TGTGCCAGCAGCCCACCCGCGACACCCCCCTACGAGCAGTACTTC
v_call: TRBV11-3; d_call: NA; j_call: TRBJ2-2; clone_size: few; cdr3_aa: CASSLGVGVNTGELFF; cdr3_nt: TGTGCCAGCAGCCTTGGCGTGGGCGTGAACACCGGGGAGCTGTTTTTT
v_call: TRBV28; d_call: NA; j_call: TRBJ2-7; clone_size: few; cdr3_aa: CASSQEGGQYF; cdr3_nt: TGTGCCAGCAGTCAAGAGGGGGGGCAGTACTTC